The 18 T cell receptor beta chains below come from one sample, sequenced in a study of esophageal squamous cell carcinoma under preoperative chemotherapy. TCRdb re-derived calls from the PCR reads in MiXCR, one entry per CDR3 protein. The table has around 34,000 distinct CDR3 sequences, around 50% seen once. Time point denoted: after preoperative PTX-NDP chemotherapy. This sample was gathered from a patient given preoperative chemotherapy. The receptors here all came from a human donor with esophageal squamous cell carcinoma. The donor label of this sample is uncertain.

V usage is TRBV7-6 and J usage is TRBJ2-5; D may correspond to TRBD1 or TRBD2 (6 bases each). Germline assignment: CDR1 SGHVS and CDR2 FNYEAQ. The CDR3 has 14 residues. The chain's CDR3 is CAGSAGRDTDTQYF. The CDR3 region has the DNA TGTGCGGGGAGCGCGGGGCGGGACACAGATACCCAGTACTTC.

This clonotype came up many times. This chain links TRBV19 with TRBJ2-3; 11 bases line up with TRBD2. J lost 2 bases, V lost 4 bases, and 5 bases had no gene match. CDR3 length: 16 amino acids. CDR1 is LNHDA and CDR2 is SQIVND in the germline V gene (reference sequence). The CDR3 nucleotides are TGTGCCAGTAGTACAACACTAGCGGGGGTCACAGATACGCAGTATTTT. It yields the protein CASSTTLAGVTDTQYF. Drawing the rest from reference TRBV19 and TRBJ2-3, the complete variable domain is DGGITQSPKYLFRKEGQNVTLSCEQNLNHDAMYWYRQDPGQGLRLIYYSQIVNDFQKGDIAEGYSVSREKKESFPLTVTSAQKNPTAFYLCASSTTLAGVTDTQYFGPGTRLTVL.

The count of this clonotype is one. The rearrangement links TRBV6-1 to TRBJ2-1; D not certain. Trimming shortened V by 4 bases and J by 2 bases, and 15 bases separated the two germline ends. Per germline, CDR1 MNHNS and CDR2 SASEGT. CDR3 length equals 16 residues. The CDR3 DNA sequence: TGTGCCAGCAGTGTGACCAGTGGGCTTACCTACAATGAGCAGTTCTTC. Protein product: CASSVTSGLTYNEQFF.

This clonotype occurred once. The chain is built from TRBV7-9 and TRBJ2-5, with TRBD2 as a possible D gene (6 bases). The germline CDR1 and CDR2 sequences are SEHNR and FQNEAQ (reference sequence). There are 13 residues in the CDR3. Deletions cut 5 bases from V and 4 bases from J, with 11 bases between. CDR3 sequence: CASSAEGSETQYF. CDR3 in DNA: TGTGCCAGCAGCGCGGAGGGGTCAGAGACCCAGTACTTC. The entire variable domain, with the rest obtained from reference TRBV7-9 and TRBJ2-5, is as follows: DTGVSQNPRHKITKRGQNVTFRCDPISEHNRLYWYRQTLGQGPEFLTYFQNEAQLEKSRLLSDRFSAERPKGSFSTLEIQRTEQGDSAMYLCASSAEGSETQYFGPGTRLLVL.

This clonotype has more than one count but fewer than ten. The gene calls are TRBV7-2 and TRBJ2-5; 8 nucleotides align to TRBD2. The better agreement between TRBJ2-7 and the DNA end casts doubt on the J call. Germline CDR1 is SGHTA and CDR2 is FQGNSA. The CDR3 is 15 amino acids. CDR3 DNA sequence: TGTGCCAGCAGCTTAACGGGAGGGCTCTCCTACGAGCAGTACTTC. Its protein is CASSLTGGLSYEQYF.

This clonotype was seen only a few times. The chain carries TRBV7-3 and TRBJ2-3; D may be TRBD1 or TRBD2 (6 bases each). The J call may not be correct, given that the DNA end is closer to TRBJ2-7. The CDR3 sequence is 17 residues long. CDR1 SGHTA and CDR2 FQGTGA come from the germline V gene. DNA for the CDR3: TGTGCCAGCAGCGCGGGGACCGGGGGCCGGGCCCAAGATACGCAGTACTTC. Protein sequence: CASSAGTGGRAQDTQYF.

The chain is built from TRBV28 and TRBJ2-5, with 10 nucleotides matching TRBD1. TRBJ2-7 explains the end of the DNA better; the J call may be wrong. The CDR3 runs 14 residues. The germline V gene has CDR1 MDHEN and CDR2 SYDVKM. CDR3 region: CASVPGQGTYEQYF. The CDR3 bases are TGTGCCAGCGTACCGGGACAGGGGACCTACGAGCAGTACTTC.

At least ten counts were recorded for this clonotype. DNA for the CDR3: TGTGCCAGCAGCTTAGTTCCGGCGGGTACTAGCCACTCCACAGATACGCAGTATTTT. This sequence encodes CASSLVPAGTSHSTDTQYF. The chain uses TRBV7-8 and TRBJ2-3, with D maybe TRBD2 (6 bases). The germline V gene has CDR1 SGHVS and CDR2 FQNEAQ. The V and J ends lost 1 base and 2 bases respectively, with 22 bases between them. The CDR3 spans 19 residues.

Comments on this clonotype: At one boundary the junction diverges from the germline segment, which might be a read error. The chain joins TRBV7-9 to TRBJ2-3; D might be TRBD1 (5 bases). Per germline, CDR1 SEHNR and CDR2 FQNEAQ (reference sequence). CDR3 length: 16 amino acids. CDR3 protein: CASGFQQVSFSDTQYF. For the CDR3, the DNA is TGTGCCAGCGGCTTTCAACAGGTTTCCTTCTCAGATACGCAGTATTTT. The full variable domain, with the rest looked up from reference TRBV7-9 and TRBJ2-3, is DTGVSQNPRHKITKRGQNVTFRCDPISEHNRLYWYRQTLGQGPEFLTYFQNEAQLEKSRLLSDRFSAERPKGSFSTLEIQRTEQGDSAMYLCASGFQQVSFSDTQYFGPGTRLTVL.

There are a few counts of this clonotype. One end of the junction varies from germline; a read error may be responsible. CDR3 coding DNA: TGCGCCAGCAGCCAAGGCACTAGCGGGGGCCTTACGAGGTTC. It translates to CASSQGTSGGLTRF. The chain has TRBV4-3 and TRBJ2-1; 11 bases fit TRBD2. The CDR3 is 14 residues long. CDR1 LGHNA and CDR2 YSLEER come from the germline V gene.

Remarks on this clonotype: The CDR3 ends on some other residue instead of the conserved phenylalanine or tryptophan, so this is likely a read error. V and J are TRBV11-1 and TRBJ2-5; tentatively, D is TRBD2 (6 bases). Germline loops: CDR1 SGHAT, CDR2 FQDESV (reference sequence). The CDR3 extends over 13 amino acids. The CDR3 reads CASSLEEGATQYL. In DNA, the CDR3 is TGTGCGAGCAGCTTAGAGGAGGGAGCGACCCAGTACTTG.

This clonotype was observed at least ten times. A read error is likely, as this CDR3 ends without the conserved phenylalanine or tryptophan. CDR3 residues: CASSSGQGGNEQFS. The DNA for the CDR3 is TGTGCCAGCAGCTCCGGACAGGGTGGGAATGAGCAGTTCTCC. V usage is TRBV7-3 and J usage is TRBJ2-1; TRBD1 matches at 8 bases. The ends lost 4 bases at V and 7 bases at J; junction bases unmatched: 6. Looked up from germline, CDR1 is SGHTA and CDR2 is FQGTGA. The CDR3 is made up of 14 amino acids.

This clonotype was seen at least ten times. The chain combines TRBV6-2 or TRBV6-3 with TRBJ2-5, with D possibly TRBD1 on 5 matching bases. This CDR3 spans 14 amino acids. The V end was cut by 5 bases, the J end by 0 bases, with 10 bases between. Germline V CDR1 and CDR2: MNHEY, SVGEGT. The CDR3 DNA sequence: TGTGCCAGCAGTCATGCAGGGTACCAAGAGACCCAGTACTTC. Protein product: CASSHAGYQETQYF.

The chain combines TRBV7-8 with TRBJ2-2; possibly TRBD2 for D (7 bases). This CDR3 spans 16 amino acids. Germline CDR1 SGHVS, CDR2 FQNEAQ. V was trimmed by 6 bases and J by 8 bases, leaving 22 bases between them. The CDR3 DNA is TGTGCCAGCAGGCGCCTAGGGGGGGCAAGCACAGGGGAGCTGTTTTTT. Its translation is CASRRLGGASTGELFF.

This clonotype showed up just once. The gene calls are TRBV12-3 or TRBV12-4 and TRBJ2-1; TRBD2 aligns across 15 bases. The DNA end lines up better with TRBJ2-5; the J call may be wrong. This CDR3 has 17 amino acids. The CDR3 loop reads CASSWTSGRAGQETQYF. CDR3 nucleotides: TGTGCCAGCAGCTGGACTAGCGGGAGGGCCGGCCAAGAGACCCAGTACTTC.

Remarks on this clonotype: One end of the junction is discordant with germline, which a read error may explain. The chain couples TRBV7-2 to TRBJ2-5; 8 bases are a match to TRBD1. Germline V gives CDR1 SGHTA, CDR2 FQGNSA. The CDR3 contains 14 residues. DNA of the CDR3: TGTGCCAGCAGCTTGACAGGGGAGGTAAAGACCCAGTCTTTC. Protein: CASSLTGEVKTQSF.

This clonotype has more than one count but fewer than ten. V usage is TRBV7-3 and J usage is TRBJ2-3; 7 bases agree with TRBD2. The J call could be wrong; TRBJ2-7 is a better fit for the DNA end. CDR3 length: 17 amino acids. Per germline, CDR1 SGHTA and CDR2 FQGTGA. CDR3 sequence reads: CASSLGLGGGDEETQYF. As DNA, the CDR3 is TGTGCCAGCAGCCTGGGGCTGGGGGGGGGGGACGAAGAGACGCAGTACTTC.

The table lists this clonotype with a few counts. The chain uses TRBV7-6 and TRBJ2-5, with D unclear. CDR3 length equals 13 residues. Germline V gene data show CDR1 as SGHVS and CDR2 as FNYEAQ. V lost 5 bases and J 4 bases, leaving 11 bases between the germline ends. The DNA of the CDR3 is TGTGCCAGCAGCCGCACGTCGGGAGAGACCCAGTACTTC. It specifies CASSRTSGETQYF. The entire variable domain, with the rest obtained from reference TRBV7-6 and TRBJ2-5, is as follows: GAGVSQSPRYKVTKRGQDVALRCDPISGHVSLYWYRQALGQGPEFLTYFNYEAQQDKSGLPNDRFSAERPEGSISTLTIQRTEQRDSAMYRCASSRTSGETQYFGPGTRLLVL.